A single sample is the source of the 26 T cell receptor beta chains below, sequenced in a study of response to subunit inactivated influenza vaccine. TCRdb used MiXCR to reprocess the RT-PCR reads, holding one entry per CDR3 protein. Here the sample spans a few hundred thousand distinct CDR3 sequences, about 11% being singletons. The same sample was also studied in work on T cells expressing NK-cell markers. From that report: 5'RACE template switching with UMIs generated TCR beta cDNA.

The sample was PBMCs from blood, taken on the day of vaccination. The receptors were sampled from a man aged 45-65 years who received an inactivated influenza vaccine.

In this sample, this clonotype turned up a few times. The rearrangement links TRBV7-9 to TRBJ2-7; D tentatively reads TRBD1 or TRBD2 (5 bases each). The CDR3 consists of 15 residues. The V gene's germline CDR1 is SEHNR and CDR2 FQNEAQ (reference sequence). V was pared by 5 bases and J by 4 bases, with 18 bases between. As DNA, the CDR3 is TGTGCCAGCAGCCCCACGTCCGGGGCGGTATACGAGCAGTACTTC. It translates to CASSPTSGAVYEQYF.

The chain uses TRBV2 and TRBJ2-3; D is possibly TRBD2 (5 bases). V lost 8 bases and J lost 3, with 12 bases in between. In germline, CDR1 is SNHLY, CDR2 FYNNEI. The CDR3 runs to 13 residues. The CDR3, as DNA: TGTGCCAGCGGGCGGGTTTTAACAGATACGCAGTATTTT. Protein sequence: CASGRVLTDTQYF.

This clonotype has a count of ten or more. The chain links TRBV28 to TRBJ2-7, with TRBD2 matching 10 bases. The junction had 5 bases not matched to a gene; V was cut back by 8 bases and J by 4 bases. CDR1 is MDHEN, CDR2 SYDVKM, per germline. The CDR3 runs to 13 residues. As DNA, the CDR3 is TGTGCCAGCCTTACTAGCGGGACATACGAGCAGTACTTC. It encodes CASLTSGTYEQYF.

This clonotype showed up just a few times. The chain joins TRBV25-1 to TRBJ2-7; tentatively, D is TRBD1 (6 bases). Trimming left V 6 bases short and J 0 bases short, with 15 bases between. CDR3 size: 15 residues. Germline assignment: CDR1 MGHDK and CDR2 SYGVNS. The DNA for the CDR3 is TGTGCCAGCAGATCACACAGGGTTTCCTCCTACGAGCAGTACTTC. It is translated as CASRSHRVSSYEQYF.

This clonotype was counted at least ten times. CDR3 in amino acids: CSARVRRGPYEQYF. Here the CDR3 DNA reads TGCAGTGCTAGAGTTAGAAGGGGCCCCTACGAGCAGTACTTC. The V call is TRBV20-1, the J call TRBJ2-7, with D possibly TRBD1 on 5 matching bases. Germline CDR1 DFQATT, CDR2 SNEGSKA (reference sequence). V lost 1 base to trimming and J lost 2 bases, with 12 bases between them. The CDR3 length is 14 residues.

This clonotype appeared a few times. The V and J genes are TRBV20-1 and TRBJ2-3; D ambiguous. Germline V gene lookup returns CDR1 DFQATT and CDR2 SNEGSKA (reference sequence). V was pared by 3 bases and J by 4 bases, with 8 bases between. The CDR3 is 12 amino acids. Here the CDR3 reads CSASWIADTQYF. CDR3 coding DNA: TGCAGTGCTAGCTGGATTGCAGATACGCAGTATTTT.

The rearrangement links TRBV29-1 to TRBJ2-3, with TRBD1 as a possible D gene (6 bases). The CDR3 consists of 14 residues. Trimming took off 7 bases at V and 0 bases at J, with 14 bases between the two ends. From germline, CDR1 is SQVTM and CDR2 ANQGSEA. CDR3 nucleotide sequence: TGCAGCGGACGGGACATTACTAGCACAGATACGCAGTATTTT. This encodes CSGRDITSTDTQYF.

This clonotype was counted a few times. The genes are TRBV3-1 and TRBJ2-3; perhaps TRBD2 as D (5 bases). CDR1 and CDR2 (germline): LGHDT, YNNKEL (reference sequence). The CDR3 consists of 13 residues. Trimming took off 4 bases at V and 5 bases at J, with 10 bases between the two ends. The CDR3 spells CASSPEGLDTQYF. In DNA form, the CDR3 reads TGTGCCAGCAGCCCTGAGGGCCTAGATACGCAGTATTTT.

This clonotype was found a few times. The genes are TRBV20-1 and TRBJ1-2; D call uncertain. The CDR3 runs to 12 residues. Germline CDR1 and CDR2: DFQATT and SNEGSKA (reference sequence). Trimming took 3 bases from V and 8 from J, leaving 13 bases between them. CDR3 coding DNA: TGCAGTGCTAGTGGGTCAGTTCTCGGCTACACCTTC. This gives the protein CSASGSVLGYTF.

The chain joins TRBV5-1 to TRBJ2-7, with D unresolved. The CDR3 sequence is 9 residues long. Germline V gene lookup returns CDR1 SGHRS and CDR2 YFSETQ. V lost 5 bases and J lost 4, with 1 base in between. The CDR3 DNA reads as TGCGCCAGCAGGTACGAGCAGTACTTC. Its translation: CASRYEQYF.

This clonotype was counted a single time. The germline gene is not matched at one end of the junction; a read error may be the cause. The V call is TRBV23-1, the J call TRBJ2-1, with 9 bases fitting TRBD2. TRBV23-1 is noted as an ORF with a role that remains uncertain. The length of the CDR3 is 13 residues. The CDR3 spells CASSHLGNSGSIF. The CDR3 DNA is TGCGCCAGCAGTCATTTAGGGAATAGCGGGAGCATCTTC.

J is TRBJ2-7 and V is TRBV12-3 or TRBV12-4; 12 nucleotides line up with TRBD2. The CDR3 extends over 16 amino acids. The V gene end was trimmed by 3 bases and the J gene end by 3 bases; junction bases not matched to a gene: 6. CDR3 amino acids: CASSFRTSGRNYEQYF. CDR3 in DNA: TGTGCCAGCAGTTTCCGAACTAGCGGGAGGAACTACGAGCAGTACTTC.

The V and J genes are TRBV5-5 and TRBJ2-5; tentative D call: TRBD2 (6 bases). V lost 2 bases to trimming and J lost 4 bases, with 12 bases between them. The CDR3 runs 14 residues. Germline CDR1 and CDR2: SGHKS and YYEKEE (reference sequence). CDR3 coding DNA: TGTGCCAGCAGCTTCTATTCGGGAGTAGAGACCCAGTACTTC. Translating it yields CASSFYSGVETQYF.

The genes are TRBV19 and TRBJ2-6; 8 bases align to TRBD1. Per germline, CDR1 LNHDA and CDR2 SQIVND (reference sequence). V lost 4 bases to trimming and J lost 2 bases; unmatched junction nucleotides: 1. The CDR3 sequence is 15 residues long. The CDR3 protein is CASSKTGAGANVLTF. CDR3 sequence (DNA): TGTGCCAGTAGTAAGACAGGGGCTGGGGCCAACGTCCTGACTTTC.

The chain links TRBV4-2 to TRBJ1-6; D is possibly TRBD1 (6 bases). There are 15 residues in the CDR3. Per germline, CDR1 LGHNA and CDR2 YNFKEQ. Trimming shortened V by 8 bases and J by 5 bases, and 16 bases separated the two germline ends. CDR3 DNA sequence: TGTGCCAGCGGCAGATTACAGGGAGATAATTCACCCCTCCACTTT. It codes for CASGRLQGDNSPLHF.

This clonotype was observed many times. The chain is built from TRBV6-2 or TRBV6-3 and TRBJ1-1; maybe TRBD1 (5 bases). From germline, CDR1 is MNHEY and CDR2 SVGEGT. The CDR3 spans 15 residues. Trimming took off 4 bases at V and 4 bases at J, with 16 bases between the two ends. The CDR3 DNA reads as TGTGCCAGCAGTTCTGAACCGGGGGTGGGCACTGAAGCTTTCTTT. It specifies CASSSEPGVGTEAFF.

This clonotype has a handful of counts. This rearrangement joins TRBV4-1 to TRBJ1-1, with 10 bases identical to TRBD1. V was pared by 3 bases and J by 3 bases, with 4 bases of the junction left unmatched. The germline V gene has CDR1 MGHRA and CDR2 YSYEKL. The length of the CDR3 is 15 residues. The CDR3 sequence is CASSHPGTGDTEAFF. CDR3 coding DNA: TGCGCCAGCAGCCACCCGGGGACAGGGGACACTGAAGCTTTCTTT.

This chain joins TRBV6-5 and TRBJ2-7; 9 nucleotides line up with TRBD1. Germline CDR1 is MNHEY and CDR2 is SVGAGI. This CDR3 has 15 amino acids. J was trimmed by 2 bases and V by 1 base; bases with no gene match: 3. The CDR3 DNA is TGTGCCAGCAGTTACTTGGGACAGGGAACCTACGAGCAGTACTTC. This encodes CASSYLGQGTYEQYF.

The chain combines TRBV10-1 with TRBJ2-2; the D gene is possibly TRBD1 (6 bases). The germline V gene has CDR1 WNHNN and CDR2 SYGVQD (reference sequence). This CDR3 comprises 13 residues. The ends were cut back, 9 bases at V and 4 bases at J, with 12 bases in the middle. The CDR3 DNA reads TGCGCCAGTCGACAGGATGCCACCGGGGAGCTGTTTTTT. Its protein is CASRQDATGELFF.

Only a few counts were recorded for this clonotype. This chain joins TRBV6-1 and TRBJ1-6; no firm D call. V gave up 6 bases and J gave up 7 bases, with 19 bases separating them. CDR3 length equals 16 residues. CDR1 is MNHNS and CDR2 is SASEGT in the germline V gene. CDR3 amino acids: CASRFTLARRNSPLHF. The DNA for the CDR3 is TGTGCCAGCAGATTTACGTTGGCCAGGAGGAATTCACCCCTCCACTTT.

J is TRBJ2-1 and V is TRBV7-2, with 8 bases aligning to TRBD1. CDR3 length: 17 amino acids. Germline V CDR1 and CDR2: SGHTA, FQGNSA. Trimming removed 5 bases from V and 3 bases from J; junction bases left unmatched: 12. The CDR3 sequence: CASSDPDREKHYNEQFF. The CDR3 coding sequence is TGTGCCAGCAGCGACCCGGACAGGGAGAAACACTACAATGAGCAGTTCTTC.

In its sample, this clonotype was seen a few times. CDR3 sequence reads: CASTRQGSTGELFF. DNA of the CDR3: TGTGCCAGCACCAGACAGGGAAGCACCGGGGAGCTGTTTTTT. The chain combines TRBV18 with TRBJ2-2; 7 nucleotides align to TRBD1. V was pared by 8 bases and J by 4 bases, with 7 bases of the junction left unmatched. The CDR3 covers 14 residues. Looked up from germline, CDR1 is KGHSH and CDR2 is LQKENI.

Here the CDR3 DNA reads TGTGCCAGCGGACGGGAGGGCGGGGCCAAAAACATTCAGTACTTC. Translating it yields CASGREGGAKNIQYF. The chain is built from TRBV4-2 and TRBJ2-4; 8 bases line up with TRBD2. Unmatched junction bases numbered 7, after V lost 8 bases and J lost 1 base. This CDR3 spans 15 amino acids. CDR1 and CDR2 (germline): LGHNA, YNFKEQ.

This clonotype has only a few counts. The gene calls are TRBV5-1 and TRBJ2-5; no clear D. CDR3 size: 15 residues. V was pared by 2 bases and J by 5 bases, with 16 bases between. Per the germline V gene, CDR1 is SGHRS and CDR2 is YFSETQ. The CDR3 DNA reads TGCGCCAGCAGCTTAAGTTCGTCAATTTGGGAGACCCAGTACTTC. Its protein product is CASSLSSSIWETQYF. The variable domain in full, completed from reference TRBV5-1 and TRBJ2-5, reads KAGVTQTPRYLIKTRGQQVTLSCSPISGHRSVSWYQQTPGQGLQFLFEYFSETQRNKGNFPGRFSGRQFSNSRSEMNVSTLELGDSALYLCASSLSSSIWETQYFGPGTRLLVL.

This clonotype was found many times. The chain couples TRBV5-1 to TRBJ2-7; D is unclear. Per germline, CDR1 SGHRS and CDR2 YFSETQ. This CDR3 comprises 17 residues. The V gene lost 1 base and the J gene lost 3 bases, with 20 bases spanning the gap. This chain's CDR3 is CASSLPESGIDHYEQYF. CDR3 DNA: TGCGCCAGCAGCTTGCCCGAGTCTGGGATTGATCACTACGAGCAGTACTTC.

This clonotype was seen only a few times. V gene TRBV5-1 combines with J gene TRBJ2-7; TRBD1 might be the D (6 bases). This CDR3 comprises 15 residues. The germline V gene has CDR1 SGHRS and CDR2 YFSETQ. V lost 7 bases, J lost 4 bases, and 21 bases lay in between. CDR3 residues: CASAWTRGGKYEQYF. In nucleotides, the CDR3 is TGCGCCAGCGCTTGGACCAGGGGCGGAAAATACGAGCAGTACTTC.